This note documents a single T cell receptor beta chain sequence. CDR3 size: 15 residues. V lost 5 bases, J lost 1 base, and 3 bases stayed unmatched. Germline V gene lookup returns CDR1 MNHEY and CDR2 SVGAGI. Vbeta (60) and Jbeta (13) primers were used in the PCR. Original analysis: About 11 million of roughly 81 million unique TCR beta chains were shared, per a later count. Method: immunoSEQ multiplex PCR; TCRdb's copy keeps in-frame clones and lacks some. The V and J calls and clone size are taken from that table; D and trimming were inferred from the DNA. Of over 150,000 clones detected, roughly 84% appear once; the ten largest clones hold over 0.2%. The data originate from a study of cytomegalovirus exposure and HLA in healthy donors. Healthy people donating bone marrow made up the donors.

The sequenced sample consisted of PBMCs. The clonotype was recovered from a girl under three years old in good health and CMV-seronegative. The V and J genes are TRBV6-5 and TRBJ2-3, with 10 bases that match TRBD2. The CDR3 DNA follows: TGTGCCAGCAGTCATCTAGCGGGGGGCACAGATACGCAGTATTTT. This translates into CASSHLAGGTDTQYF.